This passage covers 10 T cell receptor beta chains from one sample sequenced in a study of blood T cell repertoires in COVID-19. Only in-frame clones appear in the TCRdb table, and some are missing; sequencing was by immunoSEQ multiplex PCR. The profile covers around 230,000 clones, with about 81% appearing a single time and around 9% taken by the ten largest. The sequenced sample consisted of PBMCs or T cells enriched from blood (not recorded which). These receptors were taken from a man between 40 and 49 years old who had recovered from COVID-19.

The V gene is TRBV5-1, the J gene TRBJ2-7, with TRBD1 matching over 7 bases. With V trimmed by 0 bases and J by 7 bases, 10 bases remained unmatched. Germline CDR1 and CDR2: SGHRS and YFSETQ. The CDR3 is made up of 15 amino acids. The CDR3 sequence is CASSLDPGQVGEQYF. The CDR3, as DNA: TGCGCCAGCAGCTTGGATCCAGGACAGGTCGGGGAGCAGTACTTC.

In its sample, this clone was seen many times. Other DNA sequences in the sample encode the same CDR3. V gene TRBV28 combines with J gene TRBJ1-5; D remains unclear. Germline assignment: CDR1 MDHEN and CDR2 SYDVKM. This CDR3 has 14 residues. The V and J ends lost 6 bases and 1 base respectively, with 10 bases between them. In DNA form, the CDR3 reads TGTGCCAGCAGCTCGGGTGGGAGCAATCAGCCCCAGCATTTT. It translates to CASSSGGSNQPQHF.

The chain couples TRBV7-3 to TRBJ1-1; D gene unclear. The CDR3 is 14 residues long. Germline lookup yields CDR1 SGHTA and CDR2 FQGTGA. V lost 4 bases and J lost 4, with 13 bases in between. The CDR3 loop reads CASSSDLGSTEAFF. As DNA, the CDR3 is TGTGCCAGCAGCTCTGATTTGGGGAGCACTGAAGCTTTCTTT.

The chain uses TRBV23-1 and TRBJ2-3; possible D gene TRBD1, 6 bases. TRBV23-1 is an open reading frame, and its role is uncertain. The CDR3 loop spans 18 amino acids. Trimming cost V 0 bases and J 0 bases, with 16 bases left between them. As DNA, the CDR3 is TGCGCCAGCAGTCAATCTCTTGGGACACGTCATAGCACAGATACGCAGTATTTT. It codes for CASSQSLGTRHSTDTQYF.

The chain combines TRBV18 with TRBJ2-1; a possible D gene is TRBD2 (5 bases). The CDR3 is 14 amino acids. Deletions cut 5 bases from V and 5 bases from J, with 13 bases between. Germline lookup yields CDR1 KGHSH and CDR2 LQKENI. The CDR3 DNA sequence: TGTGCCAGCTCATTATCGGGATTTAACAATGAGCAGTTCTTC. Protein sequence: CASSLSGFNNEQFF. Full variable domain (remainder filled in from reference TRBV18 and TRBJ2-1): NAGVMQNPRHLVRRRGQEARLRCSPMKGHSHVYWYRQLPEEGLKFMVYLQKENIIDESGMPKERFSAEFPKEGPSILRIQQVVRGDSAAYFCASSLSGFNNEQFFGPGTRLTVL.

The chain carries TRBV13 and TRBJ2-7; D not certain. The length of the CDR3 is 13 residues. Germline values: CDR1 PRHDT, CDR2 FYEKMQ (reference sequence). V was clipped by 3 bases and J by 6 bases, with 12 bases between them. The CDR3: CASSFRLRTEQYF. CDR3 bases: TGTGCCAGCAGCTTCCGCCTGCGAACCGAGCAGTACTTC.

This chain joins TRBV11-1 and TRBJ1-6, with D perhaps matching TRBD1 (5 bases). This CDR3 comprises 14 residues. Deletions cut 8 bases from V and 10 bases from J, with 18 bases between. The germline V gene encodes CDR1 SGHAT and CDR2 FQDESV (reference sequence). The CDR3 loop reads CASAWDLSESPLHF. The CDR3 coding sequence is TGTGCCAGCGCATGGGACTTGTCAGAATCACCCCTCCACTTT. The whole variable domain, filled in from reference TRBV11-1 and TRBJ1-6, reads EAEVAQSPRYKITEKSQAVAFWCDPISGHATLYWYRQILGQGPELLVQFQDESVVDDSQLPKDRFSAERLKGVDSTLKIQPAELGDSAMYLCASAWDLSESPLHFGNGTRLTVT.

This clone came up a few times. The rearrangement joins TRBV18 to TRBJ1-2, with D tentatively TRBD1 (6 bases). This CDR3 has 14 residues. Trimming shortened V by 2 bases and J by 4 bases, and 11 bases separated the two germline ends. From germline, CDR1 is KGHSH and CDR2 LQKENI. The CDR3, as DNA: TGTGCCAGCTCACCAGAACAGGGAGCCTATGGCTACACCTTC. This translates into CASSPEQGAYGYTF.

With regard to this clone: Other DNA sequences in this specimen translate into the identical CDR3. CDR3 protein: CASRLTGNQPQHF. In nucleotides, the CDR3 is TGTGCCAGCAGACTAACGGGCAATCAGCCCCAGCATTTT. The genes are TRBV27 and TRBJ1-5; D is unresolved. V gave up 6 bases and J gave up 2 bases, with 8 bases separating them. The CDR3 totals 13 residues. Germline V lookup: CDR1 MNHEY, CDR2 SMNVEV (reference sequence).

The chain employs TRBV6-5 and TRBJ2-2; 9 bases match TRBD2. V shed 10 bases and J 2 bases; nucleotides not matched to a gene: 5. CDR1 is MNHEY and CDR2 is SVGAGI in the germline V gene. The CDR3 is 14 amino acids. CDR3 region: CATKRGANTGELFF. CDR3 nucleotide sequence: TGTGCCACCAAGCGGGGGGCCAACACCGGGGAGCTGTTTTTT.